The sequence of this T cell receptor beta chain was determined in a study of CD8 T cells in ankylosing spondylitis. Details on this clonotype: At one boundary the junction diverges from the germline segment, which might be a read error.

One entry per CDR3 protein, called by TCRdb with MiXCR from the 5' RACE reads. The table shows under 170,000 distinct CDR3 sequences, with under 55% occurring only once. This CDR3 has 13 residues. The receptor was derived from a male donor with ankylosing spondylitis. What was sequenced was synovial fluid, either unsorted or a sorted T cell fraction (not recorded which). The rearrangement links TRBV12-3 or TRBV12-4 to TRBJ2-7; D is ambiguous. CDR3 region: CSSSSSVGYEQYF. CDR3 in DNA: TGTTCCAGCAGCTCCTCGGTAGGCTACGAGCAGTACTTC.